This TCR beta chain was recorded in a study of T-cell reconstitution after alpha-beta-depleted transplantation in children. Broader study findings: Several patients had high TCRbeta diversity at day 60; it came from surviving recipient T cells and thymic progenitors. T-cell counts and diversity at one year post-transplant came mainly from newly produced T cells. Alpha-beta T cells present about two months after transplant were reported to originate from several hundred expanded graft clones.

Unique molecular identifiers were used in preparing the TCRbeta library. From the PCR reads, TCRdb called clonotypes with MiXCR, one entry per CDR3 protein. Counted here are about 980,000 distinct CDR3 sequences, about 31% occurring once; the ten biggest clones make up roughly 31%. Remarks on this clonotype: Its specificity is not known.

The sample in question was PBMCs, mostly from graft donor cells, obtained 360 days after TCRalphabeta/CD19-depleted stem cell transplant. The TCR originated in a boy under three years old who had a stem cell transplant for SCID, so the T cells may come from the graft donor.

The CDR3 nucleotides are TGCAGTGCTAGAGATCTAATCGGACTTCGTGAAGCTTTCTTT. Residues: CSARDLIGLREAFF. The chain carries TRBV20-1 and TRBJ1-1; D not resolved. This CDR3 contains 14 residues. The V end lost 0 bases, the J end lost 7 bases, and 15 bases lay between the germline ends. Per germline, CDR1 DFQATT and CDR2 SNEGSKA (reference sequence).